Each of the 12 T cell receptor beta chains below was sequenced from the same sample in a study of patients and donors after allogeneic stem cell transplantation. TCRdb re-called the RT-PCR reads with MiXCR, one entry per CDR3 protein. The sample has 200,000 to 250,000 distinct CDR3 sequences, around 14% seen once. Source material: blood, either unsorted or a sorted T cell fraction (not recorded which). All receptors derive from a human donor who was either an allogeneic HSCT recipient or a stem cell or donor lymphocyte infusion donor (not recorded which). It is not recorded whose cells these are; they may come from a transplant donor.

This clonotype was seen only a few times. The genes are TRBV25-1 and TRBJ2-7; TRBD2 aligns across 10 bases. The CDR3 runs to 12 residues. The V segment lost 8 bases and the J segment 3 bases; nucleotides outside the gene matches: 1. The V gene's germline CDR1 is MGHDK and CDR2 SYGVNS. CDR3 DNA: TGTGCCAGCGCTAGCGGGAGCTACGAGCAGTACTTC. It specifies CASASGSYEQYF.

This clonotype was seen a handful of times. The chain couples TRBV9 to TRBJ1-3, with unresolved D. Per the germline V gene, CDR1 is SGDLS and CDR2 is YYNGEE. The CDR3 length is 14 residues. V was cut by 4 bases and J by 1 base, with 9 bases left in between. The CDR3 DNA reads as TGTGCCAGCAGCCGTGGAGAGTCTGGAAACACCATATATTTT. Amino acids: CASSRGESGNTIYF. Complete variable domain (other parts from reference TRBV9 and TRBJ1-3): DSGVTQTPKHLITATGQRVTLRCSPRSGDLSVYWYQQSLDQGLQFLIQYYNGEERAKGNILERFSAQQFPDLHSELNLSSLELGDSALYFCASSRGESGNTIYFGEGSWLTVV.

The chain carries TRBV30 and TRBJ2-7; TRBD1 matches 9 bases. J lost 9 bases, V lost 0 bases, and 12 bases had no gene match. Germline CDR1 GTSNPN, CDR2 SVGIG (reference sequence). The CDR3 spans 15 residues. CDR3 sequence (DNA): TGTGCCTGGAGTGTTGGGGGACAGGGCCGTGGGGGGCAGTACTTC. Translation: CAWSVGGQGRGGQYF. The full variable domain, with the rest looked up from reference TRBV30 and TRBJ2-7, is SQTIHQWPATLVQPVGSPLSLECTVEGTSNPNLYWYRQAAGRGLQLLFYSVGIGQISSEVPQNLSASRPQDRQFILSSKKLLLSDSGFYLCAWSVGGQGRGGQYFGPGTRLTVT.

This clonotype was observed a handful of times. V is TRBV20-1 and J is TRBJ2-3; possibly TRBD1 for D (6 bases). Trimming removed 5 bases from V and 7 bases from J, with 16 bases in between. The V gene's germline CDR1 is DFQATT and CDR2 SNEGSKA (reference sequence). CDR3 length: 13 amino acids. The DNA for the CDR3 is TGCAGTGCTCTAAAACAGGGTCTGAATACGCAGTATTTT. It yields the protein CSALKQGLNTQYF.

This clonotype has ten or more counts. The rearrangement links TRBV12-3 or TRBV12-4 to TRBJ2-5; D is possibly TRBD1 (5 bases). The CDR3 loop spans 14 amino acids. Trimming pared 8 bases from V and 5 bases from J, leaving 18 bases between. The CDR3 coding sequence is TGTGCCAGCGGAAAGACAGATGCAGAGGAGACCCAGTACTTC. Translating gives CASGKTDAEETQYF.

The chain is built from TRBV2 and TRBJ2-7; TRBD2 matches at 11 bases. CDR1 is SNHLY, CDR2 FYNNEI, per germline. With V trimmed by 3 bases and J by 2 bases, 6 bases remained unmatched. CDR3 length: 16 residues. CDR3 sequence: CASSDILAGAPYEQYF. The CDR3 DNA is TGTGCCAGCAGTGATATACTAGCGGGAGCCCCCTACGAGCAGTACTTC.

In this sample, this clonotype turned up many times. CDR3 region: CASSFSIAGLAGGPSSYEQYF. CDR3 bases: TGTGCCAGCAGTTTTTCGATTGCGGGACTAGCGGGAGGCCCGAGCTCCTACGAGCAGTACTTC. The V and J genes are TRBV12-3 or TRBV12-4 and TRBJ2-7; TRBD2 agrees at 15 bases. The CDR3 runs to 21 residues. The ends lost 3 bases at V and 0 bases at J; junction bases unmatched: 15.

This rearrangement joins TRBV20-1 to TRBJ2-7; D may be TRBD1 (5 bases). Germline loops: CDR1 DFQATT, CDR2 SNEGSKA (reference sequence). This CDR3 is built from 15 residues. The V and J ends lost 6 bases and 0 bases respectively, with 18 bases between them. Here the CDR3 reads CSAPTSRTSSYEQYF. The CDR3 coding sequence is TGCAGTGCGCCGACTTCGCGGACAAGCTCCTACGAGCAGTACTTC.

The rearrangement joins TRBV14 to TRBJ2-7; D possibly corresponds to TRBD2 (6 bases). Between the trimmed V and J ends, which lost 1 base and 3 bases, there was a span of 10 bases. This CDR3 has 14 residues. The germline V gene has CDR1 SGHDN and CDR2 FVKESK. For the CDR3, the DNA is TGTGCCAGCAGCCAAGCCAGCGGGCTCTACGAGCAGTACTTC. It is translated as CASSQASGLYEQYF. Complete variable domain (other parts from reference TRBV14 and TRBJ2-7): EAGVTQFPSHSVIEKGQTVTLRCDPISGHDNLYWYRRVMGKEIKFLLHFVKESKQDESGMPNNRFLAERTGGTYSTLKVQPAELEDSGVYFCASSQASGLYEQYFGPGTRLTVT.

The J gene is TRBJ2-2, the V gene TRBV7-6; 13 nucleotides agree with TRBD2. Germline V CDR1 and CDR2: SGHVS, FNYEAQ. J was trimmed by 7 bases and V by 5 bases; bases with no gene match: 7. The CDR3 loop spans 16 amino acids. CDR3 sequence reads: CASSPGTSGIGGELFF. The CDR3 region has the DNA TGTGCCAGCAGCCCGGGGACTAGCGGGATAGGCGGGGAGCTGTTTTTT.

The sample holds a few counts of this clonotype. CDR3 residues: CASNLRRLPNEKLFF. DNA of the CDR3: TGTGCCAGCAACCTAAGGCGGCTACCTAATGAAAAACTGTTTTTT. The chain recombines TRBV6-1 with TRBJ1-4; D is undetermined. The CDR3 contains 15 residues. Germline CDR1 and CDR2: MNHNS and SASEGT. Between the trimmed V and J ends, which lost 7 bases and 3 bases, there was a span of 15 bases.

This clonotype has ten or more counts. V is TRBV7-3 and J is TRBJ1-1; unclear D gene. Per the germline V gene, CDR1 is SGHTA and CDR2 is FQGTGA. The CDR3 totals 14 residues. V was clipped by 2 bases and J by 2 bases, with 9 bases between them. CDR3 in amino acids: CASSLGRGNTEAFF. The CDR3 bases are TGTGCCAGCAGCTTAGGACGGGGAAACACTGAAGCTTTCTTT.